Shown below are 29 T cell receptor beta chains from a single sample sequenced in a study of T-cell memory formation after mild COVID-19. TCRdb independently ran MiXCR on the 5' RACE reads; one entry per CDR3 protein. The data show 250,000 to 300,000 distinct CDR3 sequences, more than 15% seen once. Sequencing was done on a sample of PBMCs or a T cell subset sorted from them (not recorded which). The receptors here all came from a man aged 18 to 30 who had mild COVID-19 (a few samples of this study predate the infection). Cell type and time point are not known.

Many counts were recorded for this clonotype. V is TRBV20-1 and J is TRBJ2-7; TRBD1 might be the D (5 bases). Germline lookup yields CDR1 DFQATT and CDR2 SNEGSKA (reference sequence). CDR3 length: 13 amino acids. V shed 0 bases and J shed 5 bases, with 11 bases lying between them. The CDR3 here is CSARDTRDNEQYF. For the CDR3, the DNA is TGCAGTGCTAGAGATACCAGGGATAACGAGCAGTACTTC.

The chain carries TRBV6-5 and TRBJ2-2; D not certain. The CDR3 has 15 amino acids. Germline V gene sequence: CDR1 MNHEY, CDR2 SVGAGI. V was trimmed by 2 bases and J by 4 bases, leaving 11 bases between them. DNA of the CDR3: TGTGCCAGCAGTTACGGAAGGCAAGGCACCGGGGAGCTGTTTTTT. Translating it yields CASSYGRQGTGELFF.

Only a few counts were recorded for this clonotype. The chain employs TRBV10-3 and TRBJ2-3; D is unclear. CDR3 length: 15 amino acids. In germline, CDR1 is ENHRY, CDR2 SYGVKD. The V end lost 0 bases, the J end lost 5 bases, and 12 bases lay between the germline ends. The CDR3 DNA sequence: TGTGCCATCAGTGAGTCAACAGTCCGGGTAGATACGCAGTATTTT. It specifies CAISESTVRVDTQYF.

Only a few counts were recorded for this clonotype. The chain has TRBV27 and TRBJ1-2, with TRBD1 matching over 9 bases. CDR1 and CDR2 from the germline V gene are MNHEY and SMNVEV (reference sequence). The CDR3 is made up of 16 amino acids. V lost 6 bases to trimming and J lost 3 bases; unmatched junction nucleotides: 11. CDR3 nucleotides: TGTGCCAGCAGCCTCATCACTACAGGGGGCTACTATGGCTACACCTTC. Its protein is CASSLITTGGYYGYTF.

The gene calls are TRBV21-1 and TRBJ2-7; TRBD1, as called in the table, went unchecked against the DNA. TRBV21-1 is deemed a pseudogene. The CDR3 covers 15 residues. CDR3 region: CASSKPLIQGSEQYV. CDR3 nucleotide sequence: TGTGCCAGCAGCAAACCTTTAATACAGGGGAGCGAGCAGTACGTC.

The V gene is TRBV12-3 or TRBV12-4, the J gene TRBJ1-1, with D perhaps matching TRBD1 (6 bases). This CDR3 has 13 amino acids. The V gene lost 6 bases and the J gene lost 4 bases, with 12 bases spanning the gap. CDR3 coding DNA: TGTGCCAGCAGACTCCAGGGGTCCACTGAAGCTTTCTTT. As protein: CASRLQGSTEAFF.

This chain joins TRBV7-2 and TRBJ2-5; 7 nucleotides align to TRBD2. Germline V gene data show CDR1 as SGHTA and CDR2 as FQGNSA. V shed 7 bases, J shed 4 bases, and the junction held 12 bases outside the gene matches. The CDR3 has 15 amino acids. CDR3 sequence reads: CASTFRGGVRETQYF. The CDR3 bases are TGTGCCAGCACCTTTCGCGGGGGAGTCCGAGAGACCCAGTACTTC.

The CDR3 sequence is CASSVPILSNEQFF. The CDR3 region has the DNA TGTGCCAGCAGCGTACCCATCCTCAGTAATGAGCAGTTCTTC. The genes are TRBV7-2 and TRBJ2-1; no clear D. The V and J ends lost 5 bases and 7 bases respectively, with 15 bases between them. Germline CDR1 is SGHTA and CDR2 is FQGNSA. CDR3 length equals 14 residues.

The chain recombines TRBV2 with TRBJ1-1, with 7 positions matching TRBD1. V trimming: 9 bases; J trimming: 4 bases; junction bases outside the gene matches: 8. This CDR3 has 13 amino acids. Germline-derived CDR1 and CDR2 are SNHLY and FYNNEI. CDR3 region: CASRQGPSTEAFF. The DNA for the CDR3 is TGTGCCAGTCGACAGGGCCCAAGCACTGAAGCTTTCTTT.

The V gene is TRBV6-4, the J gene TRBJ2-7; 7 bases are shared with TRBD1. The CDR3 consists of 13 residues. V shed 11 bases and J 5 bases; nucleotides not matched to a gene: 12. Per the germline V gene, CDR1 is MRHNA and CDR2 is SNTAGT. CDR3 in DNA: TGTGCCTGGCGAGACAGGGTAACGGACGAGCAGTACTTC. Translating it yields CAWRDRVTDEQYF.

The V and J genes are TRBV6-2 or TRBV6-3 and TRBJ1-1; weak D call: TRBD1 (5 bases). The CDR3 covers 12 residues. The V end lost 4 bases, the J end lost 5 bases, and 8 bases lay between the germline ends. Germline CDR1 MNHEY, CDR2 SVGEGT. Written as DNA, the CDR3 is TGTGCCAGCAGTTTCAGGGTTACTGAAGCTTTCTTT. Its translation is CASSFRVTEAFF.

Only a few counts were recorded for this clonotype. This sequence joins TRBV6-2 or TRBV6-3 and TRBJ2-1; tentatively, D is TRBD2 (5 bases). This CDR3 spans 12 amino acids. The V end was cut by 8 bases, the J end by 10 bases, with 15 bases between. Germline V gene data show CDR1 as MNHEY and CDR2 as SVGEGT. The CDR3 sequence: CASRQASREQFF. CDR3 coding DNA: TGTGCCAGCCGTCAGGCTAGCAGGGAGCAGTTCTTC.

This clonotype showed up just a few times. The DNA for the CDR3 is TGTGCCAGCAGCTTATGGGGGGCTAACTATGGCTACACCTTC. Translation: CASSLWGANYGYTF. The chain links TRBV7-2 to TRBJ1-2; D is possibly TRBD1 (5 bases). The CDR3 consists of 14 residues. In germline, CDR1 is SGHTA, CDR2 FQGNSA. Trimming left V 2 bases short and J 0 bases short, with 7 bases between.

The rearrangement links TRBV6-5 to TRBJ1-4; 8 positions agree with TRBD1. The CDR3 extends over 14 amino acids. CDR1 and CDR2 (germline): MNHEY, SVGAGI. The ends lost 6 bases at V and 7 bases at J; junction bases unmatched: 7. The CDR3 loop is CASRGPGTGEKLFF. CDR3 DNA: TGTGCCAGCAGAGGTCCAGGGACAGGTGAAAAACTGTTTTTT.

V and J are TRBV20-1 and TRBJ1-2; 7 bases line up with TRBD1. This CDR3 comprises 14 residues. CDR1 is DFQATT and CDR2 is SNEGSKA in the germline V gene (reference sequence). The V gene end was trimmed by 2 bases and the J gene end by 5 bases; junction bases not matched to a gene: 8. CDR3 residues: CSARRRGRVYGYTF. In DNA, the CDR3 is TGCAGTGCTAGAAGGAGGGGGCGGGTTTATGGCTACACCTTC.

This clonotype was detected a few times. The chain has TRBV6-1 and TRBJ1-5; the D is unclear. This CDR3 is built from 14 residues. V lost 3 bases and J 3 bases, leaving 9 bases between the germline ends. Germline CDR1 and CDR2: MNHNS and SASEGT. CDR3 residues: CASSDTQLNQPQHF. DNA of the CDR3: TGTGCCAGCAGTGATACTCAGCTCAATCAGCCCCAGCATTTT.

This clonotype was found many times. CDR3 region: CASSPGTRSSDTQYF. The CDR3 DNA sequence: TGTGCCAGCAGTCCCGGGACTAGGTCATCAGATACGCAGTATTTT. The rearrangement links TRBV2 to TRBJ2-3, with TRBD2 matching 8 bases. The CDR3 consists of 15 residues. Germline V gives CDR1 SNHLY, CDR2 FYNNEI. Unmatched junction bases numbered 8, after V lost 5 bases and J lost 4 bases.

V gene TRBV7-2 combines with J gene TRBJ2-3; D is unresolved. V lost 1 base, J lost 13 bases, and 12 bases lay in between. The CDR3 loop spans 12 amino acids. In germline, CDR1 is SGHTA, CDR2 FQGNSA. CDR3 sequence: CASSLGTPWEYF. CDR3 nucleotide sequence: TGTGCCAGCAGCTTAGGCACTCCCTGGGAGTATTTT.

This clonotype has only a few counts. This rearrangement joins TRBV5-1 to TRBJ1-1; D perhaps matches TRBD1 (5 bases). This CDR3 contains 13 residues. Per germline, CDR1 SGHRS and CDR2 YFSETQ. V was clipped by 4 bases and J by 5 bases, with 12 bases between them. This chain's CDR3 is CASSDQGETEAFF. The CDR3 DNA sequence: TGCGCCAGCAGCGATCAGGGTGAAACTGAAGCTTTCTTT.

This clonotype came up a few times. V usage is TRBV6-6 and J usage is TRBJ2-5; TRBD1 matches 9 bases. The V gene end was trimmed by 2 bases and the J gene end by 2 bases; junction bases not matched to a gene: 6. The CDR3 runs to 16 residues. Germline V gene sequence: CDR1 MNHNY, CDR2 SVGAGI (reference sequence). CDR3 nucleotides: TGTGCCAGCAGTTACCGGGGGGACAGGGAACAAGAGACCCAGTACTTC. This gives the protein CASSYRGDREQETQYF.

The chain couples TRBV9 to TRBJ1-1, with D perhaps matching TRBD1 (5 bases). The length of the CDR3 is 14 residues. V shed 2 bases and J shed 4 bases, with 12 bases lying between them. Germline lookup yields CDR1 SGDLS and CDR2 YYNGEE. The CDR3 here is CASSVDDQGTEAFF. CDR3 DNA sequence: TGTGCCAGCAGCGTCGACGATCAGGGCACTGAAGCTTTCTTT. The whole variable domain, filled in from reference TRBV9 and TRBJ1-1, reads DSGVTQTPKHLITATGQRVTLRCSPRSGDLSVYWYQQSLDQGLQFLIQYYNGEERAKGNILERFSAQQFPDLHSELNLSSLELGDSALYFCASSVDDQGTEAFFGQGTRLTVV.

The chain employs TRBV6-5 and TRBJ1-6; D unclear. The germline CDR1 and CDR2 sequences are MNHEY and SVGAGI. V was cut by 0 bases and J by 8 bases, with 8 bases left in between. The CDR3 has 14 amino acids. DNA of the CDR3: TGTGCCAGCAGTTACTCATTCTTCGATTCACCCCTCCACTTT. Its protein is CASSYSFFDSPLHF.

There are a few counts of this clonotype. The chain employs TRBV4-1 and TRBJ1-1, with unresolved D. This CDR3 spans 12 amino acids. Trimming took 0 bases from V and 4 from J, leaving 3 bases between them. Germline V lookup: CDR1 MGHRA, CDR2 YSYEKL. CDR3 in amino acids: CASSQDGTEAFF. CDR3 in DNA: TGCGCCAGCAGCCAAGACGGCACTGAAGCTTTCTTT.

This clonotype occurred a few times. The chain employs TRBV12-3 or TRBV12-4 and TRBJ2-1, with D unresolved. CDR3 length equals 16 residues. V gave up 5 bases and J gave up 0 bases, with 14 bases separating them. The CDR3 DNA reads TGTGCCAGCAGTATCGGAAGTGGCCGCTCCTACAATGAGCAGTTCTTC. It encodes CASSIGSGRSYNEQFF.

There are a few counts of this clonotype. V usage is TRBV19 and J usage is TRBJ2-3, with D possibly being TRBD2 (5 bases). The CDR3 totals 12 residues. Trimming left V 7 bases short and J 11 bases short, with 16 bases between. CDR1 and CDR2 from the germline V gene are LNHDA and SQIVND (reference sequence). The CDR3 loop is CASTATGMEQYF. In DNA form, the CDR3 reads TGTGCCAGTACCGCCACGGGGATGGAGCAGTATTTT.

The chain is built from TRBV18 and TRBJ2-7; 7 bases are a match to TRBD1. With V trimmed by 2 bases and J by 6 bases, 7 bases remained unmatched. The CDR3 loop spans 14 amino acids. Germline-derived CDR1 and CDR2 are KGHSH and LQKENI. Here the CDR3 DNA reads TGTGCCAGCTCACCATCCACAGGGGATGTCGAGCAGTACGTC. Residues: CASSPSTGDVEQYV.

This clonotype has only a few counts. The chain is built from TRBV12-3 or TRBV12-4 and TRBJ2-2, with D perhaps given as TRBD1 or TRBD2 (5 bases each). The V gene lost 7 bases and the J gene lost 7 bases, with 16 bases spanning the gap. The CDR3 sequence is 14 residues long. CDR3 sequence reads: CASKFAGRGGELFF. CDR3 nucleotide sequence: TGTGCCAGCAAGTTCGCAGGGAGAGGCGGGGAGCTGTTTTTT.

This clonotype was seen a few times. V is TRBV5-6 and J is TRBJ2-7; D perhaps matches TRBD1 (6 bases). The V end was cut by 3 bases, the J end by 3 bases, with 13 bases between. Looked up from germline, CDR1 is SGHDT and CDR2 is YYEEEE. The length of the CDR3 is 14 residues. In nucleotides, the CDR3 is TGTGCCAGCAGCTACAGGGAAACAGGCTACGAGCAGTACTTC. Its protein product is CASSYRETGYEQYF.

This clonotype was seen repeatedly, ten times or more. The chain has TRBV24-1 and TRBJ2-3; 7 nucleotides match TRBD1. The CDR3 has 15 amino acids. The J segment lost 1 base and the V segment lost 3 bases, leaving 3 bases of the junction unmatched. Germline V gene sequence: CDR1 KGHDR, CDR2 SFDVKD. The CDR3 loop reads CATSDIGQGTDTQYF. For the CDR3, the DNA is TGTGCCACCAGTGATATAGGACAGGGCACAGATACGCAGTATTTT.